The 24 T cell receptor beta chains in this list originate from one sample, sequenced in a study of TIL therapy for anti-PD-1-resistant metastatic lung cancer (dated by TCRdb to the early 2020s). The time point label of this sample denotes: pre-treatment sample, taken before nivolumab and TIL therapy. The baseline tumor samples, taken from the same resection that was used to grow TIL, were excised metastases, most often pleural nodules or supraclavicular lymph nodes. Using bias-controlled multiplex PCR with the immunoSEQ v3 hsTCRB kit, the TCR beta CDR3 regions were amplified from genomic DNA. TCRdb provides this immuneACCESS table in a form limited to in-frame rearrangements. Some clones are lacking; in checked studies, under half of them reflect an unresolved V gene, and why the rest are absent is not known. Here the sample has some 14,000 clones; about three fifths occur a single time. Roughly 9% of the sample is held by the ten biggest clonotypes.

The specimen comprised tumor tissue, sampled at baseline. These receptor sequences come from a woman between 25 and 85 years old with non-small cell lung cancer.

In this sample, this clone turned up once. This chain links TRBV5-4 with TRBJ2-7; 8 bases agree with TRBD1. This CDR3 contains 15 residues. Trimming at V came to 3 bases and at J to 7 bases, leaving 12 bases not matched to a gene. The germline CDR1 and CDR2 sequences are SGHNT and YYREEE (reference sequence). The CDR3 DNA follows: TGTGCCAGCAGCTCCCTAGGACAGGGAATGGATGAGCAGTACTTC. Its protein product is CASSSLGQGMDEQYF.

This sequence joins TRBV5-4 and TRBJ2-5; tentative D call: TRBD2 (6 bases). There are 15 residues in the CDR3. Per germline, CDR1 SGHNT and CDR2 YYREEE (reference sequence). Trimming left V 4 bases short and J 5 bases short, with 18 bases between. Here the CDR3 DNA reads TGTGCCAGCAGCATCGCAGCGGGCGTCTATGAGACCCAGTACTTC. Amino acids: CASSIAAGVYETQYF.

Here the CDR3 DNA reads TGTGCCAGCAGTTACGATGGAGAGACCCAGTACTTC. Encoded protein: CASSYDGETQYF. The gene calls are TRBV6-6 and TRBJ2-5; D is uncertain. The CDR3 totals 12 residues. CDR1 is MNHNY, CDR2 SVGAGI, per germline (reference sequence). Trimming stripped 2 bases from V and 4 bases from J, with 5 bases between.

The gene calls are TRBV5-1 and TRBJ2-1, with 14 bases that match TRBD2. CDR1 SGHRS and CDR2 YFSETQ come from the germline V gene. This CDR3 spans 17 amino acids. With V trimmed by 4 bases and J by 4 bases, 7 bases remained unmatched. This CDR3 reads CASSLTSGGAGYNEQFF. The CDR3 coding sequence is TGCGCCAGCAGCCTGACTAGCGGGGGGGCCGGGTACAATGAGCAGTTCTTC.

The chain is built from TRBV10-1 and TRBJ2-1; 11 positions match TRBD2. After removal of 4 bases from V and 7 bases from J, the junction contained 3 bases not matched to a gene. This CDR3 is 14 amino acids long. The germline V gene has CDR1 WNHNN and CDR2 SYGVQD (reference sequence). DNA of the CDR3: TGCGCCAGCAGTGGAGCTAGCGGGAGGAATGAGCAGTTCTTC. Residues: CASSGASGRNEQFF.

The chain is built from TRBV6-6 and TRBJ1-3; D unclear. The CDR3 length is 16 residues. Trimming removed 6 bases at V and 0 bases at J, with 15 bases between. Germline assignment: CDR1 MNHNY and CDR2 SVGAGI (reference sequence). CDR3 DNA: TGTGCCAGCAGCCTGGAGGGTGGGAACTCTGGAAACACCATATATTTT. Protein sequence: CASSLEGGNSGNTIYF.

V gene TRBV6-5 combines with J gene TRBJ1-5; TRBD1 agrees at 10 bases. The ends lost 6 bases at V and 3 bases at J; junction bases unmatched: 5. The CDR3 extends over 15 amino acids. Looked up from germline, CDR1 is MNHEY and CDR2 is SVGAGI. In DNA form, the CDR3 reads TGTGCCAGCAGAACCGGGACAGGGGCCAATCAGCCCCAGCATTTT. Translating gives CASRTGTGANQPQHF.

The sample holds a few counts of this clone. The chain recombines TRBV21-1 with TRBJ2-7; the table's D call TRBD1 went unverified against the DNA. TRBV21-1 is noted as a pseudogene. CDR3 length: 15 amino acids. For the CDR3, the DNA is TGTGCCAGCAGCCGCCGGGACAGGGCCCCCTACGAGCAGTACTTC. As protein: CASSRRDRAPYEQYF.

In its sample, this clone was seen a few times. This sequence joins TRBV4-1 and TRBJ2-7, with 7 bases matching TRBD1. CDR1 and CDR2 (germline): MGHRA, YSYEKL. V dropped 1 base and J dropped 5; count of bases not matched to a gene: 5. The CDR3 is 14 residues long. The CDR3 nucleotides are TGCGCCAGCAGCCAAGGACAGGGTATGGACGAGCAGTACTTC. It codes for CASSQGQGMDEQYF.

The chain combines TRBV7-9 with TRBJ2-6; 8 positions match TRBD1. The CDR3 sequence is 18 residues long. Unmatched junction bases numbered 10, after V lost 5 bases and J lost 1 base. The germline CDR1 and CDR2 sequences are SEHNR and FQNEAQ (reference sequence). CDR3 in DNA: TGTGCCAGCAGCGCCTCGACAGGGGTAGTATCTGGGGCCAACGTCCTGACTTTC. This gives the protein CASSASTGVVSGANVLTF.

The CDR3 DNA follows: TGTGCCAGCAGCGTGGCCGGGTTTGAGCAGTTCTTC. Translation: CASSVAGFEQFF. The chain has TRBV2 and TRBJ2-1; D ambiguous. The germline V gene encodes CDR1 SNHLY and CDR2 FYNNEI. The CDR3 sequence is 12 residues long. Trimming stripped 6 bases from V and 9 bases from J, with 12 bases between.

The gene calls are TRBV2 and TRBJ2-3; D remains unclear. V lost 6 bases to trimming and J lost 1 base, with 14 bases between them. The CDR3 contains 15 residues. Germline CDR1 is SNHLY and CDR2 is FYNNEI. CDR3 DNA: TGTGCCAGCAGCGCCATAAATCAGCGCACAGATACGCAGTATTTT. Translation: CASSAINQRTDTQYF.

In this sample, this clone turned up a few times. The chain couples TRBV2 to TRBJ2-7, with D possibly TRBD1 on 6 matching bases. Looked up from germline, CDR1 is SNHLY and CDR2 is FYNNEI. Trimming took 6 bases from V and 0 from J, leaving 12 bases between them. The CDR3 runs 14 residues. This chain's CDR3 is CASRQGHSSYEQYF. In DNA form, the CDR3 reads TGTGCCAGCAGACAGGGACATAGCTCCTACGAGCAGTACTTC.

This clone is medium-sized (0.01 to 0.1%) by share. The V gene is TRBV20-1, the J gene TRBJ2-7; D is uncertain. CDR1 is DFQATT and CDR2 is SNEGSKA in the germline V gene (reference sequence). The CDR3 is 11 residues long. V lost 0 bases, J lost 4 bases, and 4 bases lay in between. This CDR3 reads CSARDQYEQYF. As DNA, the CDR3 is TGCAGTGCTAGAGACCAATACGAGCAGTACTTC.

The J gene is TRBJ1-4, the V gene TRBV28; D not certain. The V and J ends lost 8 bases and 4 bases respectively, with 2 bases between them. Germline values: CDR1 MDHEN, CDR2 SYDVKM. This CDR3 has 10 amino acids. CDR3 coding DNA: TGTGCCAGCGGTAATGAAAAACTGTTTTTT. As protein: CASGNEKLFF.

This chain links TRBV2 with TRBJ2-7, with 8 bases matching TRBD1. The CDR3 sequence is 13 residues long. The V gene end was trimmed by 8 bases and the J gene end by 1 base; junction bases not matched to a gene: 4. The germline gives CDR1 SNHLY, CDR2 FYNNEI. The CDR3 sequence: CASSDRVSYEQYF. CDR3 nucleotide sequence: TGTGCCAGCTCGGACAGGGTGTCCTACGAGCAGTACTTC.

This chain joins TRBV9 and TRBJ2-5; a weak D match, TRBD2 (5 bases). V was pared by 2 bases and J by 3 bases, with 11 bases between. Germline V gene sequence: CDR1 SGDLS, CDR2 YYNGEE. The CDR3 sequence is 14 residues long. The DNA of the CDR3 is TGTGCCAGCAGCGTCCGAGCGGAAAAAGAGACCCAGTACTTC. As protein: CASSVRAEKETQYF.

The chain carries TRBV6-5 and TRBJ1-2, with a weak D call TRBD1 (6 bases). Germline CDR1 is MNHEY and CDR2 is SVGAGI. The V end was cut by 3 bases, the J end by 5 bases, with 13 bases between. CDR3 length equals 14 residues. The CDR3 is CASSYFPGTYGYTF. The CDR3 nucleotides are TGTGCCAGCAGTTATTTCCCAGGGACATATGGCTACACCTTC.

The chain has TRBV4-2 and TRBJ2-5; the match to TRBD2 covers 9 bases. This CDR3 comprises 17 residues. Germline CDR1 reads LGHNA; CDR2 reads YNFKEQ. The V and J ends lost 0 bases and 5 bases, in that order; junction bases with no gene match: 10. The CDR3 coding sequence is TGTGCCAGCAGCCAAGATGGCGGGGGGGCCGAGTGGGAGACCCAGTACTTC. Translated, it gives CASSQDGGGAEWETQYF.

The chain links TRBV4-1 to TRBJ1-4; TRBD1 might be the D (6 bases). Germline values: CDR1 MGHRA, CDR2 YSYEKL. V gave up 5 bases and J gave up 1 base, with 14 bases separating them. CDR3 length: 16 residues. The DNA for the CDR3 is TGCGCCAGCAGCTCTACAGGGCTGGAAACTAATGAAAAACTGTTTTTT. The encoded protein is CASSSTGLETNEKLFF.

This clone was observed a handful of times. The V gene is TRBV7-6, the J gene TRBJ1-1, with D unclear. The CDR3 runs 13 residues. Trimming removed 3 bases from V and 1 base from J, with 6 bases in between. CDR1 SGHVS and CDR2 FNYEAQ come from the germline V gene. CDR3 region: CASSFAENTEAFF. As DNA, the CDR3 is TGTGCCAGCAGCTTCGCAGAGAACACTGAAGCTTTCTTT.

This sequence joins TRBV7-3 and TRBJ1-2; 11 bases agree with TRBD1. Germline lookup yields CDR1 SGHTA and CDR2 FQGTGA. The CDR3 extends over 15 amino acids. V lost 5 bases to trimming and J lost 6 bases; unmatched junction nucleotides: 8. The CDR3, as DNA: TGTGCCAGCAGCAGGACAGGGGGCTTGGTCGATGGCTACACCTTC. Its protein is CASSRTGGLVDGYTF.

J is TRBJ1-1 and V is TRBV7-9, with D perhaps TRBD1 (5 bases). Looked up from germline, CDR1 is SEHNR and CDR2 is FQNEAQ (reference sequence). This CDR3 region has 13 residues. V was trimmed by 3 bases and J by 5 bases, leaving 10 bases between them. In DNA form, the CDR3 reads TGTGCCAGCAGCTTCCAGGGAGGAACTGAAGCTTTCTTT. As protein: CASSFQGGTEAFF.

This clone qualifies as medium-sized (0.01 to 0.1%). Its ends do not fully match the called genes, so a read error is possible. The chain uses TRBV27 and TRBJ2-1, with D uncertain. Germline CDR1 is MNHEY and CDR2 is SMNVEV (reference sequence). This CDR3 comprises 12 residues. The CDR3 protein is CASGLTDNEQFF. CDR3 nucleotides: TGTGCCAGCGGTTTGACGGATAATGAGCAGTTCTTC.